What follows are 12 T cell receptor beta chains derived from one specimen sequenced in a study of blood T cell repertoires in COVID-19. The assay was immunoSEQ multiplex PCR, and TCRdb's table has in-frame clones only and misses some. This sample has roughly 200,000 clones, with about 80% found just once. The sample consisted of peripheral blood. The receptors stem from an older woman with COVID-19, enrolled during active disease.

The CDR3 loop is CASSLSGGLISYSYNEQFF. As DNA, the CDR3 is TGTGCCAGCAGCTTAAGCGGGGGCCTAATCTCTTACTCCTACAATGAGCAGTTCTTC. This chain connects TRBV5-5 to TRBJ2-1, with 8 nucleotides matching TRBD2. CDR1 and CDR2 from the germline V gene are SGHKS and YYEKEE (reference sequence). V lost 2 bases, J lost 0 bases, and 13 bases stayed unmatched. The CDR3 has 19 residues.

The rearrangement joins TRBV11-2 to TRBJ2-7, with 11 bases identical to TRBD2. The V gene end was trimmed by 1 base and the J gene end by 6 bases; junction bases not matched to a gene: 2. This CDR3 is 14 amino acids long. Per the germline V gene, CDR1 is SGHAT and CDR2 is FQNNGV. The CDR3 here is CASSLAGTSGEQYF. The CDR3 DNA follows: TGTGCCAGCAGCTTAGCCGGGACTAGCGGCGAGCAGTACTTC.

The CDR3 DNA is TGTGCCAGCAGTTTACAGGGTCCCGGGGCCAACGTCCTGACTTTC. This codes for CASSLQGPGANVLTF. J is TRBJ2-6 and V is TRBV28; weak D call: TRBD1 (5 bases). Germline CDR1 reads MDHEN; CDR2 reads SYDVKM. Deletions cut 2 bases from V and 4 bases from J, with 9 bases between. The CDR3 covers 15 residues.

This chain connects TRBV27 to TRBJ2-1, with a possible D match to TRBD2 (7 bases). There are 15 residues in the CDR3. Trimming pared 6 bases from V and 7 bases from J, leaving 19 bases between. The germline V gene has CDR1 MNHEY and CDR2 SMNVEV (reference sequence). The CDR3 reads CASSLEGGPRNEQFF. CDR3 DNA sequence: TGTGCCAGCAGCCTAGAGGGGGGGCCGAGGAATGAGCAGTTCTTC.

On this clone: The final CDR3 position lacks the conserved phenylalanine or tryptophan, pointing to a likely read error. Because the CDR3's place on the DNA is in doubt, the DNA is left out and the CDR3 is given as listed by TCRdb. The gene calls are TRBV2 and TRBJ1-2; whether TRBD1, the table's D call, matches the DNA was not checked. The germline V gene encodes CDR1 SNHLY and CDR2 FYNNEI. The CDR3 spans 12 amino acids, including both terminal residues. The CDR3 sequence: CASSSGVGQVPL.

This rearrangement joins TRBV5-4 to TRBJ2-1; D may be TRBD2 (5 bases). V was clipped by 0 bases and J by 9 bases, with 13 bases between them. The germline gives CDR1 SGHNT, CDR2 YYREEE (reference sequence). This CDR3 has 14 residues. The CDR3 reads CASSLVGPEGEQFF. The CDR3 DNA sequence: TGTGCCAGCAGCTTGGTGGGCCCAGAGGGTGAGCAGTTCTTC.

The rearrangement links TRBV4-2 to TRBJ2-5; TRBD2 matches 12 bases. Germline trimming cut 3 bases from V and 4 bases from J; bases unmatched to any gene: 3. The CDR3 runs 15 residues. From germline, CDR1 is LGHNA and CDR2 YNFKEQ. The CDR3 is CASSQTSGSGETQYF. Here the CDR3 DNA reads TGTGCCAGCAGCCAGACTAGCGGGAGTGGAGAGACCCAGTACTTC.

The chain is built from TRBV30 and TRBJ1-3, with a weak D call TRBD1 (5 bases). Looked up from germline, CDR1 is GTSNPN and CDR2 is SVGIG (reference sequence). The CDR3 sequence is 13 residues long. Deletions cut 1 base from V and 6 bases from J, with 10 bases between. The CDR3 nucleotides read TGTGCCTGGAGTGAGGGGCGGTCAAACACCATATATTTT. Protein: CAWSEGRSNTIYF.

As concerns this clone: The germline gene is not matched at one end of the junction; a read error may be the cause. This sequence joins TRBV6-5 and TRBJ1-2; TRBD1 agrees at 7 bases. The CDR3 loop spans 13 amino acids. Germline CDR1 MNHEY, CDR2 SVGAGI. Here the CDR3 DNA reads TGTGCCAGCCAGCCGACAGGGAACTATGGCCACACCTTC. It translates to CASQPTGNYGHTF.

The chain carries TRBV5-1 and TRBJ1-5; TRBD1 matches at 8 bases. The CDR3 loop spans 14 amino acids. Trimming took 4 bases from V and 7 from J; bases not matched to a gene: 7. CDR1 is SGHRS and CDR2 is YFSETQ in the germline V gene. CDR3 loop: CASSLAGQGQPQHF. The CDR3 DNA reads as TGCGCCAGCAGCCTGGCTGGACAGGGCCAGCCCCAGCATTTT.

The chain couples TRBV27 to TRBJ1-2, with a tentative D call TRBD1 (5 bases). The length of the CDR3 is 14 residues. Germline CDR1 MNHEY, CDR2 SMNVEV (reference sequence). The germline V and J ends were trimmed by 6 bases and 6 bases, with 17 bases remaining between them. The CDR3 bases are TGTGCCAGCAGACCACTCCAGGGAATCCATGGCTACACCTTC. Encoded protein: CASRPLQGIHGYTF.

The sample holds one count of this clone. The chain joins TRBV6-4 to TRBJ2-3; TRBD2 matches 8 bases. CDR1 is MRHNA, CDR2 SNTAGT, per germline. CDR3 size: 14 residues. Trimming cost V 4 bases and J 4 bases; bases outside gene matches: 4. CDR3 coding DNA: TGTGCCAGCAGTGGGACTAGCAATTCAGATACGCAGTATTTT. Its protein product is CASSGTSNSDTQYF.